This T cell receptor (beta chain) was recovered during a study of blood T cell repertoires in COVID-19. Study-wide background: Specimens from acute and convalescent COVID-19 originated in the United States, Italy and Spain. PBMCs, B-cell-depleted T cells, or T cells provided the cDNA or gDNA that made up the material.

This clone was found once. Those enrolled in Seattle joined during active infection and were followed longitudinally afterward. Source study methods: Nucleated cell number was recorded as an estimate derived from reference gene primer amplification. Assay used: immunoSEQ multiplex PCR; TCRdb lists only in-frame clones, some missing. V, J and clone size derive from that table, while D and trimming were established from the DNA sequence. The sample holds 250,000 to 300,000 clones, about nine tenths seen once. Per germline, CDR1 MDHEN and CDR2 SYDVKM. V was trimmed by 5 bases and J by 2 bases, leaving 11 bases between them. CDR3 length: 14 residues.

This sequence joins TRBV28 and TRBJ2-3; unclear D gene. Sequencing was performed on peripheral blood. The origin of this receptor is a woman aged 25 to 45 with COVID-19, enrolled during active disease. The CDR3 DNA reads as TGTGCCAGCAGTCTGAGCGACCACACAGATACGCAGTATTTT. Protein: CASSLSDHTDTQYF.